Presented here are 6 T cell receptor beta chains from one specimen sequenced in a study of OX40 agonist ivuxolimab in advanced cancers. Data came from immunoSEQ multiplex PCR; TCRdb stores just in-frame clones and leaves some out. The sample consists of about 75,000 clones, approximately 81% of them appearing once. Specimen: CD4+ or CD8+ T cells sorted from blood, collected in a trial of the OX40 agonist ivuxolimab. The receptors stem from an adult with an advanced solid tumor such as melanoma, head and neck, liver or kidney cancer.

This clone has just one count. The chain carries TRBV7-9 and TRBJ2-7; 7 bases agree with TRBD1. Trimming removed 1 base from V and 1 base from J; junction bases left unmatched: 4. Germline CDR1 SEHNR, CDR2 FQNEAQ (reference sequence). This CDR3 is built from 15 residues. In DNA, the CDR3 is TGTGCCAGCAGCTTAGTGGCAGGGGGATCCTACGAGCAGTACTTC. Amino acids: CASSLVAGGSYEQYF. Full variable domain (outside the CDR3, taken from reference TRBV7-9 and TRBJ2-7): DTGVSQNPRHKITKRGQNVTFRCDPISEHNRLYWYRQTLGQGPEFLTYFQNEAQLEKSRLLSDRFSAERPKGSFSTLEIQRTEQGDSAMYLCASSLVAGGSYEQYFGPGTRLTVT.

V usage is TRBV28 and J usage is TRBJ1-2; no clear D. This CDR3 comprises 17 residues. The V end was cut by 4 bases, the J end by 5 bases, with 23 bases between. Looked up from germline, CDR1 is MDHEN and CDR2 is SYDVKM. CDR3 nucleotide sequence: TGTGCCAGCAGTTCCGACCGGTTGGGAGGCCGAGTTTATGGCTACACCTTC. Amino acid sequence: CASSSDRLGGRVYGYTF.

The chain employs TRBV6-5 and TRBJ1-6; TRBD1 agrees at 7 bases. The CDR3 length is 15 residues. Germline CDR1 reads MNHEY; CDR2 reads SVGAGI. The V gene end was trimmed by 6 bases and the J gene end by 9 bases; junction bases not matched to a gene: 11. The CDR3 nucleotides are TGTGCCAGCAGCCTTACACCGGGACAGCTTTCACCCCTCCACTTT. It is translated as CASSLTPGQLSPLHF.

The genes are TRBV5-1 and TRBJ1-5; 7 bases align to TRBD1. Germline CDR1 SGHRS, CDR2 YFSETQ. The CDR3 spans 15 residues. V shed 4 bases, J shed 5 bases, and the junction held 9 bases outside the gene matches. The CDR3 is CASSLTGEGYQPQHF. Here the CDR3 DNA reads TGCGCCAGCAGCCTAACAGGGGAAGGGTATCAGCCCCAGCATTTT.

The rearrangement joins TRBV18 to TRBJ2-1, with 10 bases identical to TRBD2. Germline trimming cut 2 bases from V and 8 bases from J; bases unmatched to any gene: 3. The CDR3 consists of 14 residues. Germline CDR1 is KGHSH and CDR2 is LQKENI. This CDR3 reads CASSPGLAGDEQFF. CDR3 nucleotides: TGTGCCAGCTCACCAGGGCTAGCGGGAGATGAGCAGTTCTTC.

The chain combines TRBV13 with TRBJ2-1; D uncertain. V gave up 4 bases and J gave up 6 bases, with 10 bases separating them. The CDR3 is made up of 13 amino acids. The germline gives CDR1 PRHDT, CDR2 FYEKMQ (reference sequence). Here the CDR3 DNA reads TGTGCCAGCAGCTACATGGACCTCAATGAGCAGTTCTTC. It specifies CASSYMDLNEQFF.